The following is a T cell receptor (beta chain) sequence with its context. Its antigen is unknown. It has no much larger one-base neighbor in the sample; base qualities were not kept. Whole blood was collected in K2EDTA tubes by collaborating institutions according to the institutions' own protocols. For TCRbeta analysis, collaborators shipped samples as frozen whole blood, isolated PBMCs, or DNA extracted from either of those sample types. The immunoSEQ Assay, a bias-controlled multiplex PCR, was used to amplify TCRbeta CDR3 regions from genomic DNA. As for the authors' bioinformatics: Within the assay, amplification of reference gene primers was used to estimate how many nucleated cells each sample contained. To quantify the absolute abundance of each unique TCRbeta CDR3 rearrangement, sequence reads were collapsed and filtered. Productive Simpson clonality was computed per sample as the square root of Simpson's diversity index over productive rearrangements. This is the immuneACCESS table as TCRdb keeps it, with only in-frame sequences that have V and J called. A part of the clones is gone; compared with another copy, unresolved V genes explain less than half, and the rest is unexplained. V and J calls and clone size follow that table, whereas D and trimming were derived from the DNA. The sample includes around 85,000 clones, with nearly 90% observed a single time. The ten biggest clones cover approximately 4.3% of the sample.

Cut back by 4 bases and 3 bases, the V and J ends lie 22 bases apart. CDR1 is given as SGDLS and CDR2 as YYNGEE, both from the germline V gene. The CDR3 measures 17 amino acids from cysteine to phenylalanine. Only the CDR3 part of the read is kept: 51 bases, read in frame from the first base. This entry comes from a study of blood T cell repertoires in COVID-19 (dated by TCRdb to about 2020). Regarding the research as a whole: The collaborator samples originated in the United States, Italy and Spain and spanned the acute and convalescent phases of COVID-19. Where available, HLA class I and class II types were obtained from metadata supplied by the sample provider rather than from assay-based typing. The prospective study material was composed of cDNA or gDNA derived from T cells, B-cell-depleted T cells, or PBMCs. Subjects who had been exposed to COVID-19, were actively infected with it, or had recovered from it provided the deeply sampled blood TCRbeta repertoires that made up the dataset. A de-identified subject ID, COVID-19 status, age in years and sex were almost always included in the sample metadata. The samples were drawn from two sources: the first 160 participants of the ongoing ImmuneRACE study, and approximately 1,300 subjects contributed by 6 global collaborators. The repertoires were made available in a free public database intended to serve as a resource for research on the immune response to SARS-CoV-2. The paper's findings and limits, for the study overall: Clinical and demographic metadata were provided uncurated, with the amount varying by source and participant.

The chain is assembled from TRBV9 and TRBJ1-1; possibly the D gene is TRBD1, per 6 matching bases. The sequencing input was peripheral blood. The clonotype comes from a woman older than 75 with active or convalescent COVID-19. CDR3 protein: CASSSPTGPRGDTEAFF. The nucleotide sequence is TGTGCCAGCAGCTCCCCGACAGGACCCAGGGGAGACACTGAAGCTTTCTTT.